This T cell receptor beta chain was captured in a study of blood T cells in healthy people across ages. V was trimmed by 5 bases and J by 5 bases, leaving 13 bases between them. The germline gives CDR1 GTSNPN, CDR2 SVGIG (reference sequence). The CDR3 runs 13 residues. Together with a sample-barcoded 5' primer, a J-beta primer mix was included in a second PCR lasting about 7 to 12 cycles. A single record per CDR3 protein comes from TCRdb applying MiXCR to the 5' RACE reads. The sample includes roughly 720,000 distinct CDR3 sequences, 53% of them seen just once. The sequence derives from a man older than 75 in good health. The chain links TRBV30 to TRBJ2-4, with D possibly being TRBD2 (5 bases). Sequences were obtained from blood. For the CDR3, the DNA is TGTGCCTGGGGCGACGGAGGACAAAACATTCAGTACTTC. This sequence encodes CAWGDGGQNIQYF.